This is a list of T cell receptor beta chains from one sample in a study of OX40 agonist ivuxolimab in advanced cancers. Clones were sequenced by immunoSEQ multiplex PCR, and TCRdb holds only the in-frame ones, with some missing. This table holds roughly 46,000 clones, around nine tenths found once. The material was CD4+ or CD8+ T cells sorted from blood, obtained in a trial of the OX40 agonist ivuxolimab. The source of these receptors is an adult with an advanced solid tumor such as melanoma, head and neck, liver or kidney cancer. Each CDR3 is given with its conserved first and last residue. Fields, in order: CDR3 protein, CDR3 DNA, V gene, D gene, J gene, clone size, CDR3 length. D genes are given only for firm matches. Where a row states a size, it is once, few, many or the class of an expanded clone; other rows omit it.

CASSVAVADNEQFF	TGTGCCAGCAGCGTAGCGGTAGCGGACAATGAGCAGTTCTTC	TRBV9	-	TRBJ2-1	-	14
CASSVGRGGSDIQYF	TGTGCCAGCAGCGTAGGGCGGGGGGGCAGTGACATTCAGTACTTC	TRBV9	TRBD2	TRBJ2-4	-	15
CASSSPGSSYEQYF	TGTGCCAGCAGCTCCCCGGGCTCCTCCTACGAGCAGTACTTC	TRBV7-9	-	TRBJ2-7	-	14
CASSLGTGDNEQFF	TGCGCCAGCAGCTTGGGGACAGGGGACAATGAGCAGTTCTTC	TRBV5-1	TRBD1	TRBJ2-1	-	14
CAWSSGRGEQYF	TGTGCCTGGAGTTCCGGGCGGGGGGAGCAGTACTTC	TRBV30	TRBD2	TRBJ2-7	-	12
CASSETGTWNTGELFF	TGTGCCAGCAGTGAAACCGGGACATGGAACACCGGGGAGCTGTTTTTT	TRBV6-1	-	TRBJ2-2	-	16
CASSFFADTQYF	TGTGCCAGCAGCTTCTTTGCAGATACGCAGTATTTT	TRBV5-8	-	TRBJ2-3	-	12
CASSSGGGRNYNEQFF	TGTGCCAGCAGCTCCGGAGGGGGACGGAACTACAATGAGCAGTTCTTC	TRBV7-6	-	TRBJ2-1	-	16
CASSLTGQGGNTDTQYF	TGTGCCAGCAGCTTAACCGGGCAGGGGGGGAATACAGATACGCAGTATTTT	TRBV11-2	-	TRBJ2-3	-	17
CASSQDSGGPLGETQYF	TGCGCCAGCAGCCAAGATAGCGGGGGCCCATTGGGAGAGACCCAGTACTTC	TRBV4-3	TRBD2	TRBJ2-5	-	17
CASSYGGGGSNQPQHF	TGTGCCAGCAGTTACGGTGGCGGCGGGAGCAATCAGCCCCAGCATTTT	TRBV6-6	-	TRBJ1-5	-	16
CASSQTAGRAKNIQYF	TGTGCCAGCAGCCAAACGGCAGGGAGGGCCAAAAACATTCAGTACTTC	TRBV14	-	TRBJ2-4	-	16
CASSLYRAAGGLFF	TGTGCCAGCAGCTTATATCGTGCGGCCGGCGGATTGTTCTTC	TRBV5-6	-	TRBJ2-1	-	14
CASSLGRGIYNSPLHF	TGTGCCAGCAGCTTAGGCAGGGGGATTTATAATTCACCCCTCCACTTT	TRBV13	TRBD1	TRBJ1-6	-	16
CASSGLMGSSSYEQYF	TGTGCCAGCAGTGGGTTAATGGGCTCGAGCTCCTACGAGCAGTACTTC	TRBV6-1	-	TRBJ2-7	many	16
CASSLLLRSGNTIYF	TGTGCCAGCAGTTTATTGCTGCGGTCTGGAAACACCATATATTTT	TRBV28	-	TRBJ1-3	-	15
CASSEAFF	TGTGCCAGCAGTGAAGCTTTCTTT	TRBV6-6	-	TRBJ1-1	-	8
CASSLAIRAGLAGDTDTQYF	TGCGCCAGCAGCTTGGCTATCCGTGCGGGACTAGCGGGGGACACAGATACGCAGTATTTT	TRBV5-1	TRBD2	TRBJ2-3	-	20
CASSPGLNEQFF	TGCGCCAGCAGCCCTGGACTAAATGAGCAGTTCTTC	TRBV4-1	-	TRBJ2-1	-	12
CASSQGWGQAPYEQYF	TGCGCCAGCAGCCAAGGTTGGGGACAGGCCCCCTACGAGCAGTACTTC	TRBV4-1	TRBD1	TRBJ2-7	-	16
CASSPTGQSSDEQFF	TGTGCCAGCAGCCCGACGGGACAGTCGTCCGATGAGCAGTTCTTC	TRBV7-9	TRBD1	TRBJ2-1	-	15
CASSAGDGNTEAFF	TGTGCCAGTAGCGCCGGAGATGGGAACACTGAAGCTTTCTTT	TRBV19	-	TRBJ1-1	-	14
CSASTGTGDDIQYF	TGCAGCGCCTCAACCGGGACAGGTGATGACATTCAGTACTTC	TRBV29-1	TRBD1	TRBJ2-4	-	14
CASSEALPGRYGYTF	TGTGCCAGCAGTGAAGCGCTCCCCGGCAGATACGGCTACACCTTC	TRBV2	-	TRBJ1-2	-	15
CASSRTSGPYNEQFF	TGTGCCAGCAGCCGGACTAGCGGTCCCTACAATGAGCAGTTCTTC	TRBV7-2	TRBD2	TRBJ2-1	-	15
CASSLGDRNSYEQYF	TGTGCCAGCAGCTTGGGGGACAGGAACTCCTACGAGCAGTACTTC	TRBV5-4	TRBD1	TRBJ2-7	-	15
CSVGRPQGTEAFF	TGCAGCGTTGGCCGGCCCCAAGGGACTGAAGCTTTCTTT	TRBV29-1	-	TRBJ1-1	once	13
CASSQGRYRGNTGELFF	TGCGCCAGCAGCCAAGGCAGGTACAGGGGGAACACCGGGGAGCTGTTTTTT	TRBV4-3	TRBD1	TRBJ2-2	-	17
CASSQDPWGTGGWETQYF	TGCGCCAGCAGCCAAGATCCGTGGGGCACAGGGGGTTGGGAGACCCAGTACTTC	TRBV4-3	TRBD1	TRBJ2-5	-	18
CASSPPPGGNRMYEQYF	TGTGCCAGCAGTCCCCCCCCCGGCGGTAATAGGATGTACGAGCAGTACTTC	TRBV28	-	TRBJ2-7	-	17
CASSLGPSYEQYF	TGTGCCAGCAGTTTAGGGCCTTCCTACGAGCAGTACTTC	TRBV27	-	TRBJ2-7	-	13
CASSLDTHEQYF	TGTGCCAGCAGCTTGGATACTCACGAGCAGTACTTC	TRBV5-4	-	TRBJ2-7	-	12
CASSEEGLETYGYTF	TGCGCCAGCAGTGAGGAAGGGCTGGAGACCTATGGCTACACCTTC	TRBV10-2	-	TRBJ1-2	-	15
CATSESSGGLYEQYF	TGTGCCACCAGTGAATCTAGCGGGGGCCTCTACGAGCAGTACTTC	TRBV15	TRBD2	TRBJ2-7	once	15
CAWSVEAGPYEQYF	TGTGCCTGGAGTGTAGAGGCGGGTCCCTACGAGCAGTACTTC	TRBV30	-	TRBJ2-7	once	14
CASSDGGVNTEAFF	TGTGCCAGCAGTGATGGAGGAGTTAACACTGAAGCTTTCTTT	TRBV6-1	-	TRBJ1-1	-	14
CASSYGQNQETQYF	TGTGCCAGCAGTTACGGACAGAATCAAGAGACCCAGTACTTC	TRBV28	-	TRBJ2-5	-	14
CASSLGNEQYF	TGTGCCAGCAGCTTGGGCAACGAGCAGTACTTC	TRBV5-8	-	TRBJ2-7	-	11
CASSQVVNQPQHF	TGCGCCAGCAGCCAAGTAGTAAATCAGCCCCAGCATTTT	TRBV4-1	-	TRBJ1-5	-	13
CASRKGIGPNQPQHF	TGTGCCAGCAGAAAGGGGATTGGGCCCAATCAGCCCCAGCATTTT	TRBV5-6	-	TRBJ1-5	-	15
CASSMGLEQYF	TGTGCCAGTAGTATGGGACTAGAGCAGTACTTC	TRBV19	TRBD2	TRBJ2-5	-	11